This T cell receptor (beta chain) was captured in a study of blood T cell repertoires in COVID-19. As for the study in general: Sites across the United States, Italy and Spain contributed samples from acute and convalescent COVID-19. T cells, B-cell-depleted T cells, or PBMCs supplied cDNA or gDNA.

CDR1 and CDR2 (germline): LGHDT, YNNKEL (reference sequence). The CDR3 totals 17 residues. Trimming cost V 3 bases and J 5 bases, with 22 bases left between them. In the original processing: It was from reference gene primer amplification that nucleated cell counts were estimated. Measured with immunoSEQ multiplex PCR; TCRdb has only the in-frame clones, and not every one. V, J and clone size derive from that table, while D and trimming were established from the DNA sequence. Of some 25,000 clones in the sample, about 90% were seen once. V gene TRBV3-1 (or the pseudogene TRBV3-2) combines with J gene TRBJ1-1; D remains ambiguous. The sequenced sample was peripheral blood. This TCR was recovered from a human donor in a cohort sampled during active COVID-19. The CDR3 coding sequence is TGTGCCAGCAGCCACATGGCACGCGGGCAGCTGGGAACTGAAGCTTTCTTT. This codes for CASSHMARGQLGTEAFF.